The rows below give T cell receptor beta chains drawn from one sample of a study of T cell repertoires in cytomegalovirus infection. No antigen is known for these receptors. MiXCR, run by TCRdb on the reads, gives a single entry per CDR3 protein. The sample includes more than 250,000 distinct CDR3 sequences, around a quarter of them seen just once. The sequencing here drew on cultured PBMCs, taken from culture after CMV antigen stimulation. These receptors all come from a human donor in good health (CMV status not recorded). Some clones in this sample may be carry-over from other donors' samples. Both conserved end residues are trimmed from each CDR3.

V gene	CDR3 protein
TRBV7-2	ASSPPGQSNQPQH
TRBV4-2	ASSQGISGTNTGELF
TRBV28	ASGAVHNEKLF
TRBV12-3/TRBV12-4	ASSFSQGNEAF
TRBV12-3/TRBV12-4	ASSPGPRSYNEQF
TRBV6-4	ANQRGYNEQF
TRBV5-4	ASSFYGNNEQF
TRBV27	ASSPRGSGTNNEQF
TRBV6-2/TRBV6-3	ASSTGTSEAGELF
TRBV19	ASGGSGSHEQF
TRBV7-2	ASSRRDSEKLF
TRBV2	ASREGVLNTGELF
TRBV6-2/TRBV6-3	ASRLWRGTNEQF
TRBV7-9	ASSPGSGGSSYEQY
TRBV7-2	ASSLLARSSTDTQY
TRBV19	ASSSRAGVYNEQF
TRBV6-1	ASSEGSVETQY
TRBV27	ASSFFRTDTQY
TRBV6-2/TRBV6-3	ASSYQRNQF
TRBV4-1	ASSQARGQNYGYT
TRBV7-2	ASSLGSAGGRETQY
TRBV7-2	ASSQGTRGYGEQF
TRBV7-9	ASSFRQEQY
TRBV11-1	ASSPRADTQY
TRBV6-6	ASSYLGTDSETQY
TRBV9	ASSVGLEGETQY
TRBV27	ASSKGHEQF
TRBV4-2	ASSPSGLAGRLPETQY
TRBV12-3/TRBV12-4	ASSQSGQGTEAF
TRBV20-1	SAQSQVSYNEQF
TRBV10-3	AISEAGEFYEQY
TRBV7-2	ASSLGGLAGTDTQY
TRBV10-3	AIKAGDRYNEQF
TRBV30	AFRGPLNTEAF
TRBV6-1	ASRNRGAFTEAF
TRBV7-8	ASSGGGSSGANVLT
TRBV11-2	ASSLGYREAGANVLT
TRBV7-8	ASSLGQGLVSF
TRBV7-2	ASSLEFLGLGDYGYT
TRBV19	ASRRSVQSTSPLH
TRBV6-2/TRBV6-3	ASSYGLASRETQY
TRBV7-2	ASSLGIQGSNYGYT
TRBV7-2	ASSLGASGFSEQF
TRBV7-2	ASSRGGADRNYGYT
TRBV5-6	ASSLAMRESYEQF
TRBV7-8	ASSFPRTGTRDTDTQY
TRBV20-1	SAREGYSYEQY
TRBV4-2	ASSQEGTSGGPHIQY
TRBV19	ASSIRGKGTEAF
TRBV12-3/TRBV12-4	ASSLVASETQY
TRBV7-2	ASSLGRELKGYT
TRBV7-9	ASSQYRGPTGNTIY
TRBV6-1	ASSGETGGVQPQH
TRBV7-9	ASRQGTRQFNKNSTDTQY
TRBV12-3/TRBV12-4	ASRRAGEPQH
TRBV24-1	ATSDSTGFDEQY
TRBV10-3	AITPGSGSSPYEQY
TRBV19	ASSLTGGEAF
TRBV7-2	ASSLAVQGNQPQH